The 10 T cell receptor beta chains below all came from one sample that was sequenced in a study of T-cell reconstitution after alpha-beta-depleted transplantation in children. A library of TCRbeta sequences, prepared with unique molecular identifiers, was generated. MiXCR, run by TCRdb on the PCR reads, gives a single entry per CDR3 protein. The repertoire holds a few hundred thousand distinct CDR3 sequences, with around 9.7% as singletons. The sample here was PBMCs from the stem cell graft donor, taken from the stem cell graft. These receptors all stem from a human donor who donated a stem cell graft to a child with SCID.

This clonotype was found many times. The chain is built from TRBV4-1 and TRBJ1-1; D may be TRBD1 (6 bases). The CDR3 runs 17 residues. Trimming removed 2 bases from V and 1 base from J, with 17 bases in between. CDR1 and CDR2 (germline): MGHRA, YSYEKL. CDR3 nucleotides: TGCGCCAGCAGCCAACGGGGTTCAGGACAGCAGAACACTGAAGCTTTCTTT. It translates to CASSQRGSGQQNTEAFF.

This clonotype turned up a few times. It may be a read error: a sequence one base away is much more abundant. The chain joins TRBV5-1 to TRBJ1-2; 8 nucleotides line up with TRBD1. Germline CDR1 is SGHRS and CDR2 is YFSETQ. This CDR3 region has 15 residues. The CDR3 DNA sequence: TGCGCCAGCAGCTGGCAGGGGACAGGTCCTGATGGCGACACCTTC. Encoded protein: CASSWQGTGPDGDTF.

This clonotype has at least ten counts. This chain connects TRBV12-3 or TRBV12-4 to TRBJ1-2, with D maybe TRBD1 (5 bases). The CDR3 spans 16 residues. Trimming took off 7 bases at V and 5 bases at J, with 23 bases between the two ends. CDR3 region: CASTMGLLPSVYGYTF. The CDR3 nucleotides read TGTGCCAGCACCATGGGACTCCTCCCCAGTGTATATGGCTACACCTTC.

This clonotype was found many times. The V call is TRBV20-1, the J call TRBJ1-3, with D possibly being TRBD1 (5 bases). Germline CDR1 reads DFQATT; CDR2 reads SNEGSKA (reference sequence). The CDR3 consists of 16 residues. The V gene lost 5 bases and the J gene lost 0 bases, with 17 bases spanning the gap. The CDR3 spells CSASSDSSRSGNTIYF. The CDR3 nucleotides are TGCAGTGCTTCGAGTGACAGCTCCCGCTCTGGAAACACCATATATTTT.

This clonotype has at least ten counts. V is TRBV4-3 and J is TRBJ2-6, with D unresolved. CDR1 and CDR2 (germline): LGHNA, YSLEER. The CDR3 is 16 residues long. V gave up 1 base and J gave up 1 base, with 8 bases separating them. The CDR3 DNA sequence: TGCGCCAGCAGCCAAGGTCCGTCTTCTGGGGCCAACGTCCTGACTTTC. This encodes CASSQGPSSGANVLTF.

This clonotype was observed at least ten times. The gene calls are TRBV20-1 and TRBJ2-1, with 12 bases lining up with TRBD2. The trim removed 6 bases at V and 2 bases at J, leaving 8 bases unmatched. This CDR3 is 16 amino acids long. The germline gives CDR1 DFQATT, CDR2 SNEGSKA (reference sequence). Here the CDR3 reads CSATGLAGRTYNEQFF. The CDR3 DNA follows: TGCAGTGCGACCGGACTAGCGGGGAGAACCTACAATGAGCAGTTCTTC.

This clonotype was observed many times. V usage is TRBV10-3 and J usage is TRBJ2-4; possibly TRBD2 for D (5 bases). Germline V gene data show CDR1 as ENHRY and CDR2 as SYGVKD. Trimming removed 1 base at V and 7 bases at J, with 8 bases between. This CDR3 region has 13 residues. The CDR3 sequence: CAISEYGGNIQYF. CDR3 in DNA: TGTGCCATCAGTGAGTATGGCGGGAACATTCAGTACTTC.

This clonotype was seen repeatedly, ten times or more. This chain's CDR3 is CASSFFPPSTGGNSDTQYF. The CDR3 nucleotides are TGTGCCAGCAGTTTTTTTCCCCCCTCGACAGGGGGAAACTCAGATACGCAGTATTTT. The V and J genes are TRBV12-3 or TRBV12-4 and TRBJ2-3; 9 bases are a match to TRBD1. CDR3 length: 19 residues. The V gene end was trimmed by 3 bases and the J gene end by 4 bases; junction bases not matched to a gene: 17.

There are many counts of this clonotype. V is TRBV20-1 and J is TRBJ2-3; 10 nucleotides line up with TRBD2. Germline values: CDR1 DFQATT, CDR2 SNEGSKA (reference sequence). This CDR3 has 14 residues. The CDR3 nucleotides are TGCAGCCCCTTCGGGCTAGCGGGGGCAGATACGCAGTATTTT. Protein: CSPFGLAGADTQYF.

This clonotype was seen ten or more times. J is TRBJ1-5 and V is TRBV11-2; D possibly corresponds to TRBD1 (6 bases). V lost 2 bases to trimming and J lost 8 bases, with 25 bases between them. The CDR3 spans 18 residues. Germline loops: CDR1 SGHAT, CDR2 FQNNGV. Written as DNA, the CDR3 is TGTGCCAGCAGCTTATACCCTAGAATCGGACAGCCCTCGGAGCCCCAGCATTTT. It encodes CASSLYPRIGQPSEPQHF.